The clone carrying this T cell receptor beta chain has a handful of counts. This sample is part of a study of preoperative IRX-2 immunotherapy in early breast cancer. The CDR3 is 15 amino acids. V was trimmed by 1 base and J by 5 bases, leaving 11 bases between them. Per the germline V gene, CDR1 is SSHAT and CDR2 is FNYEAQ (reference sequence). Sequenced by immunoSEQ multiplex PCR; TCRdb stores in-frame clones only, minus some. The sample shows about 26,000 clones, over 75% of them seen only once. As for treatment: preoperative locoregional IRX-2 cytokine immunotherapy. Preoperative locoregional IRX-2 cytokine immunotherapy was tested in the phase Ib source study.

Specimen: lymph node tissue, collected after IRX-2 immunotherapy. The V gene is TRBV7-7, the J gene TRBJ2-2; D might be TRBD1 (5 bases). The source of this sequence is a human donor with breast cancer. DNA for the CDR3: TGTGCCAGCAGCTTAGGGGGCTCGTGGACCGGGGAGCTGTTTTTT. Its translation is CASSLGGSWTGELFF.